These 20 T cell receptor beta chains came from one sample sequenced in a study of T cell responses to AZD1222 COVID-19 vaccine. Here immunoSEQ multiplex PCR was the method, and the copy in TCRdb shows in-frame clones only, minus some. Here the sample spans some 70,000 clones, roughly 84% being singletons. Sample: peripheral blood, taken on day 0 of AZD1222 vaccination. Every receptor here comes from an adult in good health.

The chain recombines TRBV27 with TRBJ2-3; tentative D call: TRBD2 (6 bases). Germline V gives CDR1 MNHEY, CDR2 SMNVEV (reference sequence). This CDR3 has 12 residues. V was trimmed by 5 bases and J by 6 bases, leaving 9 bases between them. The CDR3 region has the DNA TGTGCCAGCAGTGCGGGGTGGGATACGCAGTATTTT. Translation: CASSAGWDTQYF.

The chain employs TRBV7-9 and TRBJ2-3, with 11 bases aligning to TRBD1. V was pared by 2 bases and J by 7 bases, with 5 bases of the junction left unmatched. The CDR3 extends over 15 amino acids. Germline loops: CDR1 SEHNR, CDR2 FQNEAQ (reference sequence). The CDR3 is CASSLKGTGGYTQYF. In DNA, the CDR3 is TGTGCCAGCAGCTTAAAGGGGACAGGGGGATATACGCAGTATTTT.

The CDR3 reads CSVEPARHSSYNEQFF. The CDR3 DNA follows: TGCAGCGTTGAACCCGCCAGGCATAGCTCCTACAATGAGCAGTTCTTC. The chain carries TRBV29-1 and TRBJ2-1; no firm D call. Germline V lookup: CDR1 SQVTM, CDR2 ANQGSEA. The CDR3 contains 16 residues. The V and J ends lost 2 bases and 0 bases respectively, with 14 bases between them.

The chain uses TRBV6-5 and TRBJ2-7, with 7 bases identical to TRBD2. CDR1 and CDR2 (germline): MNHEY, SVGAGI. With V trimmed by 0 bases and J by 0 bases, 2 bases remained unmatched. CDR3 length: 15 residues. The CDR3 region is CASSYSGLPSYEQYF. DNA of the CDR3: TGTGCCAGCAGTTACTCGGGACTACCCTCCTACGAGCAGTACTTC.

This rearrangement joins TRBV7-9 to TRBJ1-1; TRBD1 is a possible D gene (6 bases). The ends were cut back, 4 bases at V and 5 bases at J, with 8 bases in the middle. CDR1 SEHNR and CDR2 FQNEAQ come from the germline V gene (reference sequence). The CDR3 spans 12 residues. CDR3 bases: TGTGCCAGCAGCTCACAGGGTACTGAAGCTTTCTTT. Translating it yields CASSSQGTEAFF.

The chain joins TRBV7-6 to TRBJ2-5; D not certain. V lost 3 bases and J lost 5, with 13 bases in between. Germline lookup yields CDR1 SGHVS and CDR2 FNYEAQ. The CDR3 sequence is 14 residues long. The CDR3, as DNA: TGTGCCAGCAGCTTTACCCGATCCATGGAGACCCAGTACTTC. This translates into CASSFTRSMETQYF.

V and J are TRBV28 and TRBJ2-7; no reliable D call. This CDR3 contains 11 residues. Trimming took 6 bases from V and 7 from J, leaving 10 bases between them. Germline V gene lookup returns CDR1 MDHEN and CDR2 SYDVKM. CDR3 sequence: CASSTPREQYF. The CDR3 DNA reads as TGTGCCAGCAGCACCCCCCGGGAGCAGTACTTC.

The chain combines TRBV19 with TRBJ2-5, with 8 bases that match TRBD1. The CDR3 loop spans 15 amino acids. Germline V gene sequence: CDR1 LNHDA, CDR2 SQIVND (reference sequence). After removal of 6 bases from V and 1 base from J, the junction contained 7 bases not matched to a gene. In DNA, the CDR3 is TGTGCCAGTAGCCCAGGGGGCCCGCTCCAAGAGACCCAGTACTTC. This gives the protein CASSPGGPLQETQYF.

The chain links TRBV3-1 (or the pseudogene TRBV3-2) to TRBJ1-6, with no clear D. This CDR3 is built from 18 residues. The V end lost 1 base, the J end lost 0 bases, and 13 bases lay between the germline ends. The germline V gene has CDR1 LGHDT and CDR2 YNNKEL (reference sequence). CDR3 amino acids: CASSQGTARSSYNSPLHF. Here the CDR3 DNA reads TGTGCCAGCAGCCAAGGTACAGCCCGTAGCTCCTATAATTCACCCCTCCACTTT.

V usage is TRBV5-1 and J usage is TRBJ1-6; 7 nucleotides line up with TRBD1. After removal of 2 bases from V and 7 bases from J, the junction contained 6 bases not matched to a gene. Germline V lookup: CDR1 SGHRS, CDR2 YFSETQ. CDR3 size: 15 residues. DNA of the CDR3: TGCGCCAGCAGCTTCACCGGGACAGCAAATTCACCCCTCCACTTT. Protein sequence: CASSFTGTANSPLHF.

This clone was recorded only once. The chain has TRBV28 and TRBJ1-1; no clear D gene. V dropped 3 bases and J dropped 5 bases, with 13 bases sitting between them. The CDR3 has 14 residues. Germline V CDR1 and CDR2: MDHEN, SYDVKM. As DNA, the CDR3 is TGTGCCAGCAGTTTGTTCAACTCGGGGACTGAAGCTTTCTTT. Translation: CASSLFNSGTEAFF.

The chain has TRBV7-9 and TRBJ2-2; D gene ambiguous. V was pared by 5 bases and J by 6 bases, with 16 bases between. Germline V gives CDR1 SEHNR, CDR2 FQNEAQ (reference sequence). This CDR3 has 15 residues. The chain's CDR3 is CASSPGQIQPGELFF. The CDR3 bases are TGTGCCAGCAGCCCCGGCCAAATTCAGCCCGGGGAGCTGTTTTTT. The entire variable domain, with the rest obtained from reference TRBV7-9 and TRBJ2-2, is as follows: DTGVSQNPRHKITKRGQNVTFRCDPISEHNRLYWYRQTLGQGPEFLTYFQNEAQLEKSRLLSDRFSAERPKGSFSTLEIQRTEQGDSAMYLCASSPGQIQPGELFFGEGSRLTVL.

The rearrangement uses TRBV7-2 and TRBJ2-5; 7 nucleotides match TRBD2. With V trimmed by 4 bases and J by 5 bases, 10 bases remained unmatched. Per germline, CDR1 SGHTA and CDR2 FQGNSA. The CDR3 runs to 15 residues. For the CDR3, the DNA is TGTGCCAGCAGCTCTCAGCGGGGCTCGATGGAGACCCAGTACTTC. This sequence encodes CASSSQRGSMETQYF.

This clone has only a few counts. This sequence joins TRBV12-5 and TRBJ2-2, with 8 bases lining up with TRBD2. Trimming at V came to 0 bases and at J to 0 bases, leaving 15 bases not matched to a gene. This CDR3 region has 21 residues. Germline V gene sequence: CDR1 LGHNT, CDR2 FRNRAP. The CDR3 region is CASGLVPPAGGPETNTGELFF. CDR3 nucleotides: TGTGCTAGTGGTTTGGTACCACCCGCGGGGGGCCCCGAAACGAACACCGGGGAGCTGTTTTTT.

The V call is TRBV19, the J call TRBJ1-2; 7 nucleotides match TRBD1. J gave up 0 bases and V 6 bases, and 10 bases lay outside the gene matches. CDR3 size: 16 residues. CDR1 is LNHDA, CDR2 SQIVND, per germline (reference sequence). DNA for the CDR3: TGTGCCAGTAGCCCCAAGTGGGACAGAACTAACTATGGCTACACCTTC. It codes for CASSPKWDRTNYGYTF. Full variable domain (outside the CDR3, taken from reference TRBV19 and TRBJ1-2): DGGITQSPKYLFRKEGQNVTLSCEQNLNHDAMYWYRQDPGQGLRLIYYSQIVNDFQKGDIAEGYSVSREKKESFPLTVTSAQKNPTAFYLCASSPKWDRTNYGYTFGSGTRLTVV.

This chain joins TRBV3-1 (or the pseudogene TRBV3-2) and TRBJ1-1; D is unresolved. The CDR3 has 12 amino acids. V lost 2 bases, J lost 5 bases, and 6 bases lay in between. Per germline, CDR1 LGHDT and CDR2 YNNKEL (reference sequence). The CDR3 nucleotides read TGTGCCAGCAGCCAATCCATTACTGAAGCTTTCTTT. Protein: CASSQSITEAFF.

There are a few counts of this clone. This chain uses TRBV13 with TRBJ2-7; 9 nucleotides align to TRBD2. The CDR3 is 17 amino acids. Germline CDR1 is PRHDT and CDR2 is FYEKMQ (reference sequence). V dropped 2 bases and J dropped 0; count of bases not matched to a gene: 8. This chain's CDR3 is CASSLRRASGTSYEQYF. As DNA, the CDR3 is TGTGCCAGCAGCTTACGAAGGGCTAGCGGGACCTCCTACGAGCAGTACTTC.

This chain links TRBV4-2 with TRBJ2-6, with D unclear. V was clipped by 0 bases and J by 0 bases, with 3 bases between them. Germline V gene data show CDR1 as LGHNA and CDR2 as YNFKEQ. The CDR3 totals 15 residues. The CDR3 reads CASSQEPSGANVLTF. The CDR3 nucleotides read TGTGCCAGCAGCCAAGAACCCTCTGGGGCCAACGTCCTGACTTTC.

The V call is TRBV6-5, the J call TRBJ1-6, with D tentatively TRBD1 (6 bases). The CDR3 extends over 14 amino acids. Germline loops: CDR1 MNHEY, CDR2 SVGAGI. The germline V and J ends were trimmed by 2 bases and 7 bases, with 9 bases remaining between them. Here the CDR3 reads CASSYGGGNSPLHF. For the CDR3, the DNA is TGTGCCAGCAGTTACGGAGGGGGGAATTCACCCCTCCACTTT.

This clone was detected once. V gene TRBV10-1 combines with J gene TRBJ1-1; D gene ambiguous. There are 13 residues in the CDR3. Germline V gene lookup returns CDR1 WNHNN and CDR2 SYGVQD (reference sequence). Trimming removed 2 bases at V and 1 base at J, with 5 bases between. DNA of the CDR3: TGCGCCAGCAGTGAGGGCAGGAACACTGAAGCTTTCTTT. It codes for CASSEGRNTEAFF.